A selection of T cell receptor beta chains follows, all from one sample in a study of cytomegalovirus exposure and HLA in healthy donors. TCRdb keeps only in-frame clones here, not all; method: immunoSEQ multiplex PCR. Seen here are fewer than 250,000 clones, about four fifths observed once, and the top ten hold about 1%. The sequenced sample consisted of PBMCs. The receptors here all came from a woman aged 40 to 50 in good health and CMV-seronegative. CDR3s include the opening cysteine and the closing phenylalanine or tryptophan. A D gene is named only where the DNA matches it firmly.

v_gene	d_gene	j_gene	CDR3aa	CDR3nt
TRBV15	-	TRBJ1-1	CATSRDQGTVFF	TGTGCCACCAGCAGAGATCAGGGAACTGTTTTCTTT
TRBV19	-	TRBJ1-1	CASTQGPKTEAFF	TGTGCCAGTACCCAGGGGCCTAAGACAGAAGCTTTCTTT
TRBV9	-	TRBJ1-1	CASSVESTRNTEAFF	TGTGCCAGCAGCGTAGAATCAACGAGGAACACTGAAGCTTTCTTT
TRBV5-6	-	TRBJ2-3	CASSLGGPEDTQYF	TGTGCCAGCAGCTTGGGAGGGCCGGAGGATACGCAGTATTTT
TRBV28	TRBD2	TRBJ2-5	CASSLAGAVGGTQYF	TGTGCCAGCAGTTTAGCGGGAGCGGTGGGGGGGACCCAGTACTTC
TRBV9	-	TRBJ1-4	CASSVGTATNEKLFF	TGTGCCAGCAGCGTAGGGACAGCAACTAATGAAAAACTGTTTTTT
TRBV5-1	TRBD2	TRBJ2-1	CASSLVGTSSYNEQFF	TGCGCCAGCAGCTTGGTAGGGACTAGCTCCTACAATGAGCAGTTCTTC
TRBV25-1	-	TRBJ2-3	CASIEVNTDTQYF	TGTGCCAGCATTGAAGTAAACACAGATACGCAGTATTTT
TRBV7-2	-	TRBJ2-1	CASSFFSAVNEQFF	TGTGCCAGCAGTTTTTTTTCGGCGGTCAATGAGCAGTTCTTC
TRBV9	TRBD1	TRBJ2-7	CASSIGQGPYEQYF	TGTGCCAGCAGCATCGGACAGGGGCCGTACGAGCAGTACTTC
TRBV27	-	TRBJ2-5	CASSLSQETQYF	TGTGCCAGCAGCCTATCACAAGAGACCCAGTACTTC
TRBV6-5	-	TRBJ1-1	CASSPGELVTEAFF	TGTGCCAGCAGTCCAGGGGAATTGGTCACTGAAGCTTTCTTT